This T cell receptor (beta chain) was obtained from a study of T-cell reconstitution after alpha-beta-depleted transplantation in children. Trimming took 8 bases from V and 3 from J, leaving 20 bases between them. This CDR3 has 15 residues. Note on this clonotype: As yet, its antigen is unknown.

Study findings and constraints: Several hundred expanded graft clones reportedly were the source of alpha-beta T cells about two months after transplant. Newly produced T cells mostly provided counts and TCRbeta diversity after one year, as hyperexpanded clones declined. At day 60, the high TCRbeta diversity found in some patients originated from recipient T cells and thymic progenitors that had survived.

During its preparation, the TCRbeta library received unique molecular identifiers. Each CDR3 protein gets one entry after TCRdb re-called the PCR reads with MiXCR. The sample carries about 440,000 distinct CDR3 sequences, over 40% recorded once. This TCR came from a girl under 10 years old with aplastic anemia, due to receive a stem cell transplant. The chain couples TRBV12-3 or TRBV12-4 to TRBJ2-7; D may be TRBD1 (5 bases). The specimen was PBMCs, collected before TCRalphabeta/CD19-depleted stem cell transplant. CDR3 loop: CASSRRQGRFYEQYF. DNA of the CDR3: TGTGCCAGCTCCCGCCGGCAGGGTCGATTCTACGAGCAGTACTTC.